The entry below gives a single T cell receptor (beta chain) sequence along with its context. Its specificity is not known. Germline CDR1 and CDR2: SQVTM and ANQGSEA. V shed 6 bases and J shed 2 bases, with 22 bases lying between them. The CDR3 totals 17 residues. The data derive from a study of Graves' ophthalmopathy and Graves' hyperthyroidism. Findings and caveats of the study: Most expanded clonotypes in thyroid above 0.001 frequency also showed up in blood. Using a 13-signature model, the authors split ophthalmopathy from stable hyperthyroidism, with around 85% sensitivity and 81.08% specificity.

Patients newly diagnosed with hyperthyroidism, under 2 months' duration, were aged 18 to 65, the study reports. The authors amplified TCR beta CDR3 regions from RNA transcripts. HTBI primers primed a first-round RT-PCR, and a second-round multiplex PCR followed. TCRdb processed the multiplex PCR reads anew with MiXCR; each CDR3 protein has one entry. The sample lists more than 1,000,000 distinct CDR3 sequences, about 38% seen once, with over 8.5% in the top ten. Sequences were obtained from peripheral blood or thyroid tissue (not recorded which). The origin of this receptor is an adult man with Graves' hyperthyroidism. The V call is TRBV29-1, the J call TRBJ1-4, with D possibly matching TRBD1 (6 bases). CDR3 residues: CSVRALNTGGTNEKLFF. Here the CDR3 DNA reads TGCAGCGTCCGGGCCCTGAACACCGGGGGCACTAATGAAAAACTGTTTTTT.